Presented here are 27 T cell receptor beta chains from one specimen sequenced in a study of T cell repertoires in cytomegalovirus infection. One entry per CDR3 protein results from TCRdb running MiXCR on the reads. The profile shows approximately 500,000 distinct CDR3 sequences, about 30% of them singletons. The specimen was PBMCs. The origin of the receptors is a human donor in good health (CMV status not recorded). Some clones in this sample may be carry-over from other donors' samples.

This clonotype was counted many times. The chain couples TRBV7-9 to TRBJ2-7; possibly TRBD1 or TRBD2 for D (6 bases each). This CDR3 has 13 amino acids. Per the germline V gene, CDR1 is SEHNR and CDR2 is FQNEAQ (reference sequence). Trimming removed 5 bases at V and 5 bases at J, with 13 bases between. CDR3 nucleotides: TGTGCCAGCAGCCTCGGGGGCCTGGACGAGCAGTACTTC. Translation: CASSLGGLDEQYF.

The table lists this clonotype with many counts. The chain has TRBV7-2 and TRBJ1-3, with a weak D call TRBD1 (5 bases). CDR1 and CDR2 (germline): SGHTA, FQGNSA. The germline V and J ends were trimmed by 5 bases and 1 base, with 12 bases remaining between them. The CDR3 contains 15 residues. CDR3 sequence reads: CASSQGGPSGNTIYF. CDR3 sequence (DNA): TGTGCCAGCAGCCAGGGAGGTCCATCTGGAAACACCATATATTTT.

This chain links TRBV5-1 with TRBJ2-7; TRBD2 agrees at 8 bases. Germline V gene sequence: CDR1 SGHRS, CDR2 YFSETQ. Trimming took 0 bases from V and 6 from J; bases not matched to a gene: 8. The length of the CDR3 is 15 residues. CDR3 nucleotides: TGCGCCAGCAGCTTGGTGACGGGAGGGCCCTCCGAGCAGTACTTC. Amino acids: CASSLVTGGPSEQYF.

The chain carries TRBV15 and TRBJ2-7, with unresolved D. Germline V gene sequence: CDR1 LNHNV, CDR2 YYDKDF (reference sequence). Trimming shortened V by 0 bases and J by 9 bases, and 18 bases separated the two germline ends. This CDR3 comprises 15 residues. For the CDR3, the DNA is TGTGCCACCAGCAGAGATGTTCTGCTCAACGGAAGGCAGTACTTC. Translation gives CATSRDVLLNGRQYF.

This clonotype has more than one count but fewer than ten. The chain links TRBV29-1 to TRBJ1-2; the match to TRBD1 covers 7 bases. CDR3 size: 14 residues. The ends lost 2 bases at V and 8 bases at J; junction bases unmatched: 11. Germline V lookup: CDR1 SQVTM, CDR2 ANQGSEA. Here the CDR3 reads CSVEIATGMTGYTF. The CDR3 DNA reads as TGCAGCGTTGAAATAGCGACAGGGATGACGGGCTACACCTTC.

For the CDR3, the DNA is TGCGCCAGCAGGTCCGCGGGACAGGGCCGCAATGAGCAGTTCTTC. Its protein is CASRSAGQGRNEQFF. This chain connects TRBV5-1 to TRBJ2-1; 9 bases match TRBD1. Per germline, CDR1 SGHRS and CDR2 YFSETQ. This CDR3 has 15 amino acids. Trimming removed 5 bases from V and 6 bases from J; junction bases left unmatched: 9.

The chain combines TRBV6-1 with TRBJ2-5, with 7 positions matching TRBD1. Germline assignment: CDR1 MNHNS and CDR2 SASEGT. Trimming took 10 bases from V and 3 from J; bases not matched to a gene: 8. This CDR3 is 13 amino acids long. The chain's CDR3 is CATGLQGEETQYF. The CDR3 DNA reads TGTGCCACGGGCCTTCAGGGGGAAGAGACCCAGTACTTC.

This clonotype was seen only a few times. The CDR3 bases are TGTGCCAGCAGTTCATGGGCATTCCGGGACTCAGGCACAGATACGCAGTATTTT. Protein: CASSSWAFRDSGTDTQYF. V and J are TRBV6-5 and TRBJ2-3, with D perhaps matching TRBD2 (6 bases). The CDR3 sequence is 18 residues long. CDR1 and CDR2 from the germline V gene are MNHEY and SVGAGI. V gave up 4 bases and J gave up 1 base, with 21 bases separating them.

V is TRBV5-1 and J is TRBJ2-5; weak D call: TRBD2 (5 bases). Trimming removed 2 bases from V and 3 bases from J, with 11 bases in between. Germline CDR1 is SGHRS and CDR2 is YFSETQ. The CDR3 has 14 residues. The CDR3: CASSFGLIEETQYF. DNA for the CDR3: TGCGCCAGCAGCTTCGGACTTATTGAAGAGACCCAGTACTTC.

This clonotype appeared many times. The gene calls are TRBV12-3 or TRBV12-4 and TRBJ1-5; TRBD1 aligns across 8 bases. The V gene end was trimmed by 1 base and the J gene end by 12 bases; junction bases not matched to a gene: 5. CDR3 size: 13 residues. The CDR3 DNA sequence: TGTGCCAGCAGTTTAGGGACAGGGAGAGTCCAGCATTTT. Its protein is CASSLGTGRVQHF.

The chain uses TRBV9 and TRBJ2-1, with 7 bases aligning to TRBD2. CDR1 is SGDLS and CDR2 is YYNGEE in the germline V gene. V gave up 4 bases and J gave up 4 bases; unmatched junction bases: 8. This CDR3 comprises 15 residues. The CDR3 reads CASSLRGEGYNEQFF. The CDR3 nucleotides read TGTGCCAGCAGCCTGCGCGGGGAGGGGTACAATGAGCAGTTCTTC.

This chain uses TRBV6-2 or TRBV6-3 with TRBJ2-7, with 10 bases lining up with TRBD1. The CDR3 extends over 19 amino acids. Germline CDR1 reads MNHEY; CDR2 reads SVGEGT. V shed 2 bases and J 2 bases; nucleotides not matched to a gene: 15. The CDR3 loop is CASSYSGTGASSLTYEQYV. CDR3 bases: TGTGCCAGCAGTTACAGCGGGACAGGGGCTTCCTCACTTACCTACGAGCAGTACGTC.

The chain recombines TRBV7-9 with TRBJ2-1; 7 nucleotides agree with TRBD1. Germline V gene lookup returns CDR1 SEHNR and CDR2 FQNEAQ (reference sequence). V shed 5 bases and J 3 bases; nucleotides not matched to a gene: 7. The CDR3 is 15 amino acids. The CDR3 protein is CASSNTGTDYNEQFF. CDR3 bases: TGTGCCAGCAGCAATACCGGGACAGACTACAATGAGCAGTTCTTC.

This clonotype was picked up a small number of times. The chain links TRBV7-2 to TRBJ1-4; 12 bases agree with TRBD1. Germline trimming cut 2 bases from V and 8 bases from J; bases unmatched to any gene: 6. The germline V gene encodes CDR1 SGHTA and CDR2 FQGNSA. This CDR3 comprises 16 residues. In nucleotides, the CDR3 is TGTGCCAGCAGCTTATCCGGGGACAGGGGGCGGGAAAAACTGTTTTTT. Encoded protein: CASSLSGDRGREKLFF.

In this sample, this clonotype turned up a few times. The chain couples TRBV6-6 to TRBJ1-1, with D hard to call. Germline V gene data show CDR1 as MNHNY and CDR2 as SVGAGI (reference sequence). The CDR3 sequence is 13 residues long. V was trimmed by 3 bases and J by 6 bases, leaving 11 bases between them. The CDR3 protein is CASSYQYGSEAFF. For the CDR3, the DNA is TGTGCCAGCAGTTATCAGTACGGGTCTGAAGCTTTCTTT.

This clonotype turned up a few times. This sequence joins TRBV6-2 or TRBV6-3 and TRBJ2-1; 16 bases match TRBD2. The CDR3 consists of 18 residues. CDR1 and CDR2 (germline): MNHEY, SVGEGT. V lost 2 bases to trimming and J lost 2 bases; unmatched junction nucleotides: 3. In DNA form, the CDR3 reads TGTGCCAGCAGTTACGGGACTAGCGGGAGGGCCCCCTACAATGAGCAGTTCTTC. This encodes CASSYGTSGRAPYNEQFF.

This clonotype was observed at least ten times. The rearrangement uses TRBV7-8 and TRBJ2-1; 9 nucleotides match TRBD1. The CDR3 extends over 15 amino acids. Germline-derived CDR1 and CDR2 are SGHVS and FQNEAQ. V lost 6 bases and J lost 4; bases outside the gene matches: 7. The CDR3 spells CASRPTGGRYNEQFF. The CDR3 DNA reads as TGTGCCAGCAGACCAACAGGGGGCAGGTACAATGAGCAGTTCTTC.

The chain links TRBV5-1 to TRBJ2-3; D is undetermined. This CDR3 comprises 15 residues. V shed 1 base and J shed 3 bases, with 12 bases lying between them. Per germline, CDR1 SGHRS and CDR2 YFSETQ. The CDR3 region is CASSLFNEVTDTQYF. CDR3 nucleotide sequence: TGCGCCAGCAGCTTGTTTAACGAAGTTACAGATACGCAGTATTTT.

The rearrangement joins TRBV7-4 to TRBJ1-1; the D is unclear. Germline CDR1 SGHVT, CDR2 SQSDAQ. This CDR3 spans 16 amino acids. V was pared by 5 bases and J by 5 bases, with 21 bases between. CDR3 nucleotide sequence: TGTGCCAGCAGCCCCGTGGCCACAGCAGGAAAAACTGAAGCTTTCTTT. It is translated as CASSPVATAGKTEAFF.

J is TRBJ2-1 and V is TRBV7-9, with TRBD2 matching over 9 bases. V shed 5 bases and J 6 bases; nucleotides not matched to a gene: 11. This CDR3 has 16 residues. Germline-derived CDR1 and CDR2 are SEHNR and FQNEAQ (reference sequence). Here the CDR3 reads CASSPFSGSRFNEQFF. The DNA of the CDR3 is TGTGCCAGCAGCCCTTTTAGCGGGAGTCGATTCAATGAGCAGTTCTTC.

In this sample, this clonotype turned up a few times. V usage is TRBV14 and J usage is TRBJ2-3; 7 positions match TRBD2. V shed 2 bases, J shed 0 bases, and the junction held 2 bases outside the gene matches. The CDR3 consists of 15 residues. Germline CDR1 and CDR2: SGHDN and FVKESK. Here the CDR3 reads CASSQWGGSTDTQYF. DNA for the CDR3: TGTGCCAGCAGCCAATGGGGGGGAAGCACAGATACGCAGTATTTT.

The chain uses TRBV20-1 and TRBJ2-1, with 11 bases aligning to TRBD2. Germline CDR1 is DFQATT and CDR2 is SNEGSKA (reference sequence). This CDR3 is built from 16 residues. After removal of 0 bases from V and 7 bases from J, the junction contained 8 bases not matched to a gene. CDR3 sequence reads: CSAREPSGRWSNEQFF. The CDR3 DNA sequence: TGCAGTGCTAGAGAGCCTAGCGGGAGGTGGTCAAATGAGCAGTTCTTC.

Concerning this clonotype: With a much larger clone just one base away, this may be a read error. This chain uses TRBV7-2 with TRBJ2-7; the match to TRBD2 covers 9 bases. Per germline, CDR1 SGHTA and CDR2 FQGNSA. The CDR3 has 13 amino acids. The CDR3 reads CASNQGLAYDQYF. The CDR3 nucleotides are TGTGCCAGCAACCAGGGACTAGCCTACGATCAGTACTTC. Drawing the rest from reference TRBV7-2 and TRBJ2-7, the complete variable domain is GAGVSQSPSNKVTEKGKDVELRCDPISGHTALYWYRQSLGQGLEFLIYFQGNSAPDKSGLPSDRFSAERTGGSVSTLTIQRTQQEDSAVYLCASNQGLAYDQYFGPGTRLTVT.

V gene TRBV11-2 combines with J gene TRBJ2-3; D unresolved. Trimming shortened V by 5 bases and J by 5 bases, and 14 bases separated the two germline ends. The CDR3 is made up of 14 amino acids. CDR1 is SGHAT, CDR2 FQNNGV, per germline. CDR3 nucleotides: TGTGCCAGCAGCCAAGGTAACTCCGGAGATACGCAGTATTTT. Protein: CASSQGNSGDTQYF.

The V gene is TRBV6-2 or TRBV6-3, the J gene TRBJ2-1; no reliable D call. Trimming took 5 bases from V and 5 from J, leaving 7 bases between them. Germline CDR1 and CDR2: MNHEY and SVGEGT. The CDR3 runs 12 residues. The CDR3 loop reads CASSRSNNEQFF. Written as DNA, the CDR3 is TGTGCCAGCAGTCGGTCGAACAATGAGCAGTTCTTC.

The rearrangement uses TRBV19 and TRBJ2-3, with 7 bases identical to TRBD1. V trimming: 3 bases; J trimming: 6 bases; junction bases outside the gene matches: 9. This CDR3 is built from 15 residues. CDR1 and CDR2 (germline): LNHDA, SQIVND (reference sequence). CDR3 loop: CASSISRTGFDTQYF. In DNA form, the CDR3 reads TGTGCCAGTAGTATTAGTCGGACAGGCTTTGATACGCAGTATTTT.

The chain uses TRBV6-1 and TRBJ1-2, with unresolved D. Deletions cut 2 bases from V and 8 bases from J, with 9 bases between. The germline gives CDR1 MNHNS, CDR2 SASEGT. This CDR3 has 12 residues. The CDR3 loop is CASSESYRGYTF. CDR3 coding DNA: TGTGCCAGCAGTGAATCGTACAGAGGCTACACCTTC.